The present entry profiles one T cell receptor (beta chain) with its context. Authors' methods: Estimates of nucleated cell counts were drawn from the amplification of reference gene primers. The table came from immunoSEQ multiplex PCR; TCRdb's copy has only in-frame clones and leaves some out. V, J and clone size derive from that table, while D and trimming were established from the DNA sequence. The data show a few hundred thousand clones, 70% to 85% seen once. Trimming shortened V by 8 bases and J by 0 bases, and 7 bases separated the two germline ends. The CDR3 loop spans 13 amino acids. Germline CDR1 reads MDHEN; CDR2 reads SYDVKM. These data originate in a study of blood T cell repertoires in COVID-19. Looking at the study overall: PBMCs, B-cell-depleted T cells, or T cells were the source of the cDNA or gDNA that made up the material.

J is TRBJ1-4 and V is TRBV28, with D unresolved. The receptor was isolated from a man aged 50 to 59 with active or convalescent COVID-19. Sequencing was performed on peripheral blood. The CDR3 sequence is CASLGATNEKLFF. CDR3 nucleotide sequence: TGTGCCAGCCTCGGGGCAACTAATGAAAAACTGTTTTTT.